One sample yielded the 6 T cell receptor beta chains listed below, sequenced in a study of T cells after yellow fever vaccination. Using its own MiXCR run on the 5' RACE reads, TCRdb lists one record per CDR3 protein. The sample carries over 300,000 distinct CDR3 sequences, roughly 3.5% recorded once. The sequenced sample was PBMCs, obtained on the day of the yellow fever booster vaccination. The receptors were sampled from a man younger than 35 who received the YFV17D yellow fever vaccine.

This rearrangement joins TRBV20-1 to TRBJ2-1; 9 bases align to TRBD2. V lost 6 bases and J lost 2; bases outside the gene matches: 2. This CDR3 spans 13 amino acids. Germline loops: CDR1 DFQATT, CDR2 SNEGSKA (reference sequence). The CDR3 bases are TGCAGTGCAGAGCGGGGGGCCTACAATGAGCAGTTCTTC. This gives the protein CSAERGAYNEQFF.

This clonotype occurred many times. This chain links TRBV28 with TRBJ2-4, with D maybe TRBD1 (5 bases). The CDR3 totals 17 residues. Germline lookup yields CDR1 MDHEN and CDR2 SYDVKM. Trimming removed 4 bases from V and 0 bases from J, with 16 bases in between. CDR3 sequence reads: CASSSSRQKLAKNIQYF. CDR3 in DNA: TGTGCCAGCAGTTCCTCCAGACAGAAACTAGCCAAAAACATTCAGTACTTC.

The V and J genes are TRBV20-1 and TRBJ1-6, with D possibly matching TRBD1 (6 bases). The germline gives CDR1 DFQATT, CDR2 SNEGSKA (reference sequence). The V gene lost 7 bases and the J gene lost 9 bases, with 19 bases spanning the gap. The CDR3 length is 14 residues. This chain's CDR3 is CSGLQGSTISPLHF. In DNA form, the CDR3 reads TGCAGTGGCCTCCAGGGGTCAACTATTTCACCCCTCCACTTT.

This clonotype was seen at least ten times. The chain combines TRBV29-1 with TRBJ2-2; D is uncertain. The CDR3 has 12 amino acids. Trimming took 1 base from V and 7 from J, leaving 7 bases between them. Germline CDR1 and CDR2: SQVTM and ANQGSEA. CDR3 nucleotide sequence: TGCAGCGTTGAAGTTCTAGTCGGGGAGCTGTTTTTT. Its protein is CSVEVLVGELFF.

This clonotype showed up many times. The genes are TRBV4-3 and TRBJ1-1; tentatively, D is TRBD1 (5 bases). Trimming stripped 0 bases from V and 2 bases from J, with 16 bases between. Looked up from germline, CDR1 is LGHNA and CDR2 is YSLEER. This CDR3 region has 17 residues. For the CDR3, the DNA is TGCGCCAGCAGCCAAGAAGGCTTTGGAGGGGATAACACTGAAGCTTTCTTT. Translated, it gives CASSQEGFGGDNTEAFF.

Many counts were recorded for this clonotype. The chain links TRBV12-3 or TRBV12-4 to TRBJ2-1; tentative D call: TRBD2 (6 bases). Trimming removed 1 base at V and 4 bases at J, with 17 bases between. The CDR3 extends over 17 amino acids. The CDR3 is CASSLESGYSPYNEQFF. The CDR3 coding sequence is TGTGCCAGCAGTTTAGAGAGCGGGTATTCTCCTTACAATGAGCAGTTCTTC.